These T cell receptor beta chains were read from a single sample in a study of T cell responses to AZD1222 COVID-19 vaccine. The method was immunoSEQ multiplex PCR; TCRdb's version includes in-frame clones alone and lacks a portion of them. The sample has around 200,000 clones, approximately 94% seen once. Sequenced material: peripheral blood, taken 28 days after the second AZD1222 dose. These receptors came from an adult who received the AZD1222 COVID-19 vaccine. Both conserved end residues are part of each CDR3. Fields, in order: V gene, clone size, J gene, D gene, CDR3 DNA, CDR3 protein. A D gene is named only where the DNA matches it firmly. A row's size may be missing; if present it is once, few, many or a size class.

TRBV6-5,-,TRBJ2-1,TRBD1,TGTGCCAGCACCCTCGAGGGACAGGGCTACAATGAGCAGTTCTTC,CASTLEGQGYNEQFF
TRBV2,-,TRBJ2-7,-,TGTGCCAGCATCCCTAGCGCGGTCTCCTACGAGCAGTACTTC,CASIPSAVSYEQYF
TRBV12-3/TRBV12-4,-,TRBJ2-1,-,TGTGCCAGCAGTTCCGTAATCTACAATGAGCAGTTCTTC,CASSSVIYNEQFF
TRBV11-3,-,TRBJ2-5,-,TGTGCCAGCAGCTCCCGGGACATCCAAGAGACCCAGTACTTC,CASSSRDIQETQYF
TRBV9,-,TRBJ1-4,-,TGTGCCAGCAGCGAAACGACAGGACTGAATGAAAAACTGTTTTTT,CASSETTGLNEKLFF
TRBV7-2,-,TRBJ2-1,-,TGTGCCAGCAGCATATCTAGCGCCTGGCCCGGGGTTGAGCAGTTCTTC,CASSISSAWPGVEQFF
TRBV6-2/TRBV6-3,few,TRBJ2-3,TRBD2,TGTGCCAGCAGTTTGGGACTAGCAGGTGATACGCAGTATTTT,CASSLGLAGDTQYF
TRBV13,-,TRBJ1-2,TRBD1,TGTGCCAGCAGCTCAACAGGGGAATATGGCTACACCTTC,CASSSTGEYGYTF
TRBV19,-,TRBJ2-3,TRBD1,TGTGCCACCGGACAGGGTAGCACAGATACGCAGTATTTT,CATGQGSTDTQYF
TRBV7-3,-,TRBJ2-3,-,TGTGCCAGCAGCCCCGGCCAGCTGGGCACAGATACGCAGTATTTT,CASSPGQLGTDTQYF
TRBV6-5,-,TRBJ2-7,TRBD2,TGTGCCTCCGCGGGGGACGCCTACGAGCAGTACTTC,CASAGDAYEQYF
TRBV27,-,TRBJ2-1,TRBD1,TGTGCCAGCAGTCACGGACAGGGCAGATACAATGAGCAGTTCTTC,CASSHGQGRYNEQFF
TRBV6-1,-,TRBJ1-6,-,TGTGCCAGCAGTGTCCGGGGAGCAAGCGATAATTCACCCCTCCACTTT,CASSVRGASDNSPLHF
TRBV10-3,-,TRBJ1-6,TRBD1,TGTGCCATCAGAGCACCTCAGGGGGATCATTCACCCCTCCACTTT,CAIRAPQGDHSPLHF
TRBV19,-,TRBJ1-1,-,TGTGCCAGTAGTACAACAGGGCACACTGAAGCTTTCTTT,CASSTTGHTEAFF
TRBV6-2/TRBV6-3,-,TRBJ2-3,TRBD1,TGTGCCAGCAGTAGACAGGGTGGCACAGATACGCAGTATTTT,CASSRQGGTDTQYF
TRBV7-9,-,TRBJ1-5,TRBD1,TGTGCCAGCAGCTTGGCAGGGGGGGGTCAGCCCCAGCATTTT,CASSLAGGGQPQHF
TRBV11-2,-,TRBJ2-7,TRBD1,TGTGCCAGCAGCTTATCCAGTTCCGGGCAGGGGGTATGGGGCGAGCAGTACTTC,CASSLSSSGQGVWGEQYF
TRBV7-2,-,TRBJ2-1,TRBD2,TGTGCCAGCAGCCCCTCCCCGACGGGGGGGCCTAGGGAGCAGTTCTTC,CASSPSPTGGPREQFF
TRBV24-1,once,TRBJ2-1,TRBD1,TGTGCCACCAGTGAGGTACAGGGGGCCAGCTCCTACAATGAGCAGTTCTTC,CATSEVQGASSYNEQFF
TRBV28,-,TRBJ1-5,-,TGTGCCAGCAGTCTCCGGGGTCGCAATCAGCCCCAGCATTTT,CASSLRGRNQPQHF
TRBV21-1,-,TRBJ1-1,-,TGTGCCAGCAAATGGAGGGGTGGGGAGGCTGAAGCTTTCTTT,CASKWRGGEAEAFF
TRBV20-1,few,TRBJ1-2,-,TGCAGTGCAGCCGGCCCCTATGGCTACACCTTC,CSAAGPYGYTF
TRBV19,-,TRBJ2-1,TRBD2,TGTGCCAGTAGTGAAGAGCGGGGGGCGTACAATGAGCAGTTCTTC,CASSEERGAYNEQFF
TRBV6-5,-,TRBJ2-7,TRBD1,TGTGCCAGTTTTACCCCGGGACAGGGAATCTACGAGCAGTACTTC,CASFTPGQGIYEQYF
TRBV30,-,TRBJ1-6,-,TGTGCCCGGGACGTTGGGGGCTATTCACCCCTCCACTTT,CARDVGGYSPLHF
TRBV10-1,-,TRBJ1-2,-,TGCGCCAGCAGTGAGGGCAGGGGTGGAGGCTACACCTTC,CASSEGRGGGYTF
TRBV11-2,-,TRBJ1-2,-,TGTGCCAGCAGCTTCTCAGTAAACTATGGCTACACCTTC,CASSFSVNYGYTF
TRBV7-9,-,TRBJ2-2,-,TGTGCCAGCAGCCTATATTCAAGCCCATCTCCCGGGGAGCTGTTTTTT,CASSLYSSPSPGELFF
TRBV9,-,TRBJ2-3,TRBD2,TGTGCCAGCAGCCCCCGGACTAGCGGGGGGACCACCTCAGATACGCAGTATTTT,CASSPRTSGGTTSDTQYF
TRBV6-6,-,TRBJ2-4,-,TGTGCCAGCAGCATCGGGGTGCAGGGGCAGTACATTCAGTACTTC,CASSIGVQGQYIQYF
TRBV5-4,-,TRBJ1-4,-,TGTGCCAGCAGCCAGGCGGGGAACAGATCTAATGAAAAACTGTTTTTT,CASSQAGNRSNEKLFF
TRBV14,-,TRBJ1-1,-,TGTGCCAGCAGCCAAATCTGGGGGGAAACTGAAGCTTTCTTT,CASSQIWGETEAFF
TRBV18,once,TRBJ2-7,TRBD2,TGTGCCAGCTCACCCCTAACTAGCGGGAGGGCGAGCTCCTACGAGCAGTACTTC,CASSPLTSGRASSYEQYF
TRBV4-3,-,TRBJ1-5,TRBD1,TGCGCCAGCAGCCAGGGACAGACCAATCAGCCCCAGCATTTT,CASSQGQTNQPQHF
TRBV6-5,-,TRBJ1-1,TRBD1,TGTGCCAGCACAAGGGACAGGGTGAACACTGAAGCTTTCTTT,CASTRDRVNTEAFF
TRBV7-3,-,TRBJ2-2,-,TGTGCCAGCAGCTATAACGCGAACACCGGGGAGCTGTTTTTT,CASSYNANTGELFF
TRBV7-2,-,TRBJ1-4,-,TGTGCCAGCAGCTTAGTAGGGACGGGGGGCAGGTTGAATGAAAAACTGTTTTTT,CASSLVGTGGRLNEKLFF
TRBV10-1,-,TRBJ2-1,TRBD1,TGCGCCAGCAGTGAGTTGCAGGGGGTCAATGAGCAGTTCTTC,CASSELQGVNEQFF
TRBV7-2,-,TRBJ2-3,TRBD2,TGTGCCAGCAGCCTAGCGGGATCCGATACGCAGTATTTT,CASSLAGSDTQYF
TRBV12-3/TRBV12-4,-,TRBJ1-6,-,TGTGCCAGCAGTTTAGCGGTGAGGTTCCCCCTCCACTTT,CASSLAVRFPLHF
TRBV11-1,-,TRBJ2-7,TRBD2,TGTGCCAGCAGCTCCTCTAGCGGGGCTTACGAGCAGTACTTC,CASSSSSGAYEQYF
TRBV29-1,-,TRBJ1-5,TRBD1,TGCAGCGTCGCACCTCGGGACAGGGGCCGCAATCAGCCCCAGCATTTT,CSVAPRDRGRNQPQHF
TRBV5-4,-,TRBJ2-3,TRBD2,TGTGCCAGCAGCGATCGGGGGCGGGGGGGCCCCGGCACAGATACGCAGTATTTT,CASSDRGRGGPGTDTQYF
TRBV6-5,-,TRBJ2-7,-,TGTGCCAGCAGATTGCGGGGATCCCACGAGCAGTACTTC,CASRLRGSHEQYF
TRBV30,-,TRBJ1-5,TRBD1,TGTGCCTGGAACAACAGGGGTCAGCCCCAGCATTTT,CAWNNRGQPQHF
TRBV2,once,TRBJ1-4,TRBD1,TGTGCCAGCAGTGAAGGTGAGGGGGCCGGTGAAAAACTGTTTTTT,CASSEGEGAGEKLFF
TRBV24-1,-,TRBJ1-1,TRBD1,TGTGCCACCGCGGACAGGGCGGGAGAAGCTTTCTTT,CATADRAGEAFF
TRBV6-5,once,TRBJ1-2,TRBD1,TGTGCCAGCAGTTACGACAGGGGGAATATATACTATGGCTACACCTTC,CASSYDRGNIYYGYTF
TRBV6-5,-,TRBJ1-2,-,TGTGCCAGCAGTTACTCGGGCAGTGTGGGTTATGGCTACACCTTC,CASSYSGSVGYGYTF
TRBV7-6,once,TRBJ2-7,TRBD2,TGTGCCAGCAGCTTATTAGCGGGGGACCTAGTCTACGAGCAGTACTTC,CASSLLAGDLVYEQYF
TRBV23-1,-,TRBJ1-5,-,TGCGCCAGCAGTCAAGGAAGGACACCCCCCCTTAGCAATCAGCCCCAGCATTTT,CASSQGRTPPLSNQPQHF
TRBV4-1,once,TRBJ1-5,-,TGCGCCAGCAGCCAAATGCGGGGGGGCCTAGGGGGCAATCAGCCCCAGCATTTT,CASSQMRGGLGGNQPQHF
TRBV2,-,TRBJ1-2,TRBD1,TGTGCCAGCAGTGGGATTTCAGGGGGCGCAGGTTATGGCTACACCTTC,CASSGISGGAGYGYTF
TRBV4-2,once,TRBJ1-3,-,TGTGCCAGCAGCCAAGACAGGTCCTCTGGAAACACCATATATTTT,CASSQDRSSGNTIYF
TRBV6-6,once,TRBJ1-2,-,TGTGCCAGCACGCAGGGGACCTCACCCTATGGCTACACCTTC,CASTQGTSPYGYTF
TRBV6-2/TRBV6-3,-,TRBJ2-7,TRBD1,TGTGCCAGCAGTCGAAACCGGGACAGTCAGTACGAGCAGTACTTC,CASSRNRDSQYEQYF
TRBV9,-,TRBJ1-2,-,TGTGCCAGCAGCGGAGCGGACAGAACCAACTATGGCTACACCTTC,CASSGADRTNYGYTF
TRBV21-1,-,TRBJ1-6,-,TGTGCCAGCAGCGGCATAGGACAGGGAGGGCTGTGGTCCTATAATTCACCCCTCCACTTT,CASSGIGQGGLWSYNSPLHF
TRBV5-4,-,TRBJ1-2,TRBD1,TGTGCCAGCAGCATAGACGGGACAGGGAATAACTATGGCTACACCTTC,CASSIDGTGNNYGYTF